Below, one T cell receptor (beta chain) is given with its context. The clone's antigen remains unknown. Base qualities are not provided; no much larger clone lies one nucleotide away. Unfractionated whole blood was collected in Tempus Blood RNA tubes, and total RNA was extracted from that blood. About 5 healthy volunteers were used as TCR sequencing controls and were bled at day 0, 2 weeks and 6 weeks. The data derive from a study of human T cells and chemical hapten exposure (dated by TCRdb to the early 2020s). Background for the entire study: Libraries were pooled for sequencing, and per-sample TCR yields varied mainly because of small differences in library volumes within the pool. This study followed changes in the peripheral blood TCR repertoire in vivo during primary and secondary sensitization of alopecia patients to the hapten diphenylcyclopropenone (DPC). From each blood RNA sample, both TCR alpha and TCR beta chains were sequenced. General findings and caveats noted by the study authors: No change with DPC sensitization was found in the number of TCRs above 1 in 1000 frequency, and no evidence of global repertoire structure alterations was found. After repeated subsampling, the strength of the expansion versus patch-test correlation and the threshold at which it became significant changed.

The method was 5' RACE. This sample was sequenced with an Illumina MiSeq. During library preparation, unique molecular identifiers were attached to individual cDNA molecules so that TCRs could be counted quantitatively and reproducibly. Per the source publication's procedure: A median of around 100,000 TCRs per sample was observed, with a range of roughly 20,000 to 750,000. V, J and CDR3 annotation of the TCR reads was performed with the Decombinator software suite. To make PS versus PT1 abundance plots, every sample was subsampled to the same number of TCRs (28,000). Expanded TCRs were defined as absent before sensitization and observed at least eight times at the 2-week time point. Starting from the raw public reads, TCRdb applied fastp trimming at Q25, assembled clones with MiXCR and retained in-frame beta chains. Rows with one shared CDR3 protein collapse into an entry with the most common genes and DNA. The V and J calls, along with clone size, are taken from TCRdb and not from the paper's own processing. For this sample the table gives 110,000 or so distinct CDR3 sequences, of which approximately 20% were detected only once. 2.8% of the sample is taken by the ten largest.

The TCR comes from a human donor in good health.

The nucleotide sequence is given as TGTGCCAGCAGTCTTACAGCCACCTCTGGGGCCAACGTCCTGACTTTC. Translated, this gives CASSLTATSGANVLTF. The sequence is built from TRBV28 and TRBJ2-6; the D gene cannot be named for sure. V is pared back by 5 bases and J by 0 bases, with 11 bases lying between the germline termini. Looking up the germline V gene yields CDR1 MDHEN and CDR2 SYDVKM. Counted from cysteine to phenylalanine, this CDR3 has 16 amino acids. Only CDR3 DNA remains: 48 bases, in frame from the first base.